The text below deals with one T cell receptor beta chain. This clone was recorded a few times. Its target antigen remains unknown. One base away there is no much larger clone; base qualities are not given. Whole blood was collected in K2EDTA tubes by collaborating institutions according to the institutions' own protocols. For TCRbeta analysis, collaborators shipped samples in one of three forms: frozen whole blood, isolated PBMCs, or DNA extracted from either of those sample types. V loses 6 bases at its end and J loses 6 bases; junction bases beyond the gene matches: 9. For CDR1 and CDR2, the germline V gene lists MNHGY and SVAAGI. The CDR3 measures 14 amino acids from cysteine to phenylalanine. CDR3 DNA is the only sequence kept; it has 42 bases, read in frame from the first base. These data belong to a study of blood T cell repertoires in COVID-19 (dated by TCRdb to the early 2020s). Turning to the overall study: Samples covering the acute and convalescent phases of COVID-19 were provided by collaborators in the United States, Italy and Spain. The samples were drawn from two sources: the first 160 participants of the ongoing ImmuneRACE study, and 950 to 1,500 subjects contributed by 6 global collaborators. Where available, HLA class I and class II types were obtained from metadata supplied by the sample provider rather than from assay-based typing. The dataset comprised deeply sampled blood TCRbeta repertoires from subjects exposed to, actively infected with, or recovered from COVID-19. The material from the prospective study consisted of cDNA or gDNA derived from T cells, B-cell-depleted T cells, or PBMCs. A freely available public database, intended as a resource for researchers studying the immune response to SARS-CoV-2, is where the repertoires were released. Sample metadata almost always included a de-identified subject ID, COVID-19 status, age in years and sex.

The immunoSEQ Assay, a bias-controlled multiplex PCR, was used to amplify TCRbeta CDR3 regions from genomic DNA. The authors processed their data as follows. The number of nucleated cells in each sample was estimated from the amplification of reference gene primers within the assay. To quantify the absolute abundance of each unique TCRbeta CDR3 rearrangement, sequence reads were collapsed and filtered. For each sample, productive Simpson clonality was calculated by taking the square root of Simpson's diversity index across productive rearrangements. TCRdb obtained this table from immuneACCESS and retained in-frame rearrangements with V and J assigned. These tables miss some clones; where compared with another copy, unresolved V genes account for less than half of the shortfall, and the remainder is unexplained. D and trimming come from the DNA, and the V and J calls and clone size come from that table. The sample data list about 190,000 clones, and 89% of these were observed just once. 6.7% of the sample is taken by the ten largest.

On the study overall, not on this receptor specifically: The quantity of clinical and demographic metadata differed by source and by participant and was supplied without curation.

Recombination connected TRBV6-9 to TRBJ1-2; 8 junctional bases match TRBD1. The sample was peripheral blood. This clonotype was sampled from a man between 35 and 55 years old with acute or convalescent COVID-19. The sequenced DNA: TGTGCCAGCAGGCGCCAGGGGGCTTGGGATGGCTACACCTTC. Translation gives CASRRQGAWDGYTF.